This TCR beta chain was found in a study of monozygotic twins with inflammatory bowel disease. Study-level results: Patient-to-patient differences in immunosuppressive treatment may have added variability to the repertoires. Relative clonotype sharing with others was diminished in IBD patients versus healthy twins, particularly with disease activity.

The V gene's germline CDR1 is DFQATT and CDR2 SNEGSKA (reference sequence). This CDR3 contains 15 residues. For this clonotype: Its antigen is still unknown.

Making cDNA involved eight separate reactions per sample. With the 5' RACE reads reprocessed, TCRdb shows one record per CDR3 protein and no DNA. The listing contains about 130,000 distinct CDR3 sequences. Blood samples, whole and unsorted for T cells, yielded the isolated total RNA. The TCR originated in a human donor with ulcerative colitis or Crohn's disease, or a healthy co-twin of an affected twin (not recorded which). This chain links TRBV20-1 with TRBJ1-5; TCRdb calls TRBD1, which cannot be checked without DNA. The source material was blood. This CDR3 is CSAPFPGAQGEPQHF.